This T cell receptor (beta chain) comes out of a study of blood T cell repertoires in COVID-19. TCRdb's table, derived via immunoSEQ multiplex PCR, lists solely in-frame clones and lacks some. The sample gives about 89,000 clones, about 84% of which show up once; about 10% is in the top ten. Per the germline V gene, CDR1 is LGHDT and CDR2 is YNNKEL (reference sequence). This CDR3 is 17 amino acids long. V trimming: 3 bases; J trimming: 0 bases; junction bases outside the gene matches: 4. The rearrangement links TRBV3-1 (or the pseudogene TRBV3-2) to TRBJ1-6, with 8 bases aligning to TRBD1. Sequences were obtained from peripheral blood. The sequence came from an elderly woman with acute or convalescent COVID-19. CDR3 amino acids: CASSQRTGSSYNSPLHF. The DNA of the CDR3 is TGTGCCAGCAGCCAGAGGACAGGGAGCTCCTATAATTCACCCCTCCACTTT.